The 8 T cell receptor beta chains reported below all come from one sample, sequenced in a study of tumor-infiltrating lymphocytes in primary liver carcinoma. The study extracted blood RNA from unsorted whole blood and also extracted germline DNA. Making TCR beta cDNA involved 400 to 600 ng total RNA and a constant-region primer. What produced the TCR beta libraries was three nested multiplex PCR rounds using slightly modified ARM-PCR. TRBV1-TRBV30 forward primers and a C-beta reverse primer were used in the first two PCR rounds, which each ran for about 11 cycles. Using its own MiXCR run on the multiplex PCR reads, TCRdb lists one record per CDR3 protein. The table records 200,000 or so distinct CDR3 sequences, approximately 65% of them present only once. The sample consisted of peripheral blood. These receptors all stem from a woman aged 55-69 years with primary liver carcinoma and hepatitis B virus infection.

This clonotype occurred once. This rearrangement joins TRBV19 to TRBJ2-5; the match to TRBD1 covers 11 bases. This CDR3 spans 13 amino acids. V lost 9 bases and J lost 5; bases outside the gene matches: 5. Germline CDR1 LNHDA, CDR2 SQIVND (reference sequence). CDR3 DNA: TGTGCCAGCCGGGACAGGGGGATCGAGACCCAGTACTTC. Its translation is CASRDRGIETQYF.

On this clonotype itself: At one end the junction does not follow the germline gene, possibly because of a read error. The chain's CDR3 is CASSPFTNTQYF. CDR3 DNA: TGTGCCAGCAGCCCGTTCACAAATACGCAGTATTTT. The chain links TRBV7-8 to TRBJ2-3, with unresolved D. CDR1 is SGHVS, CDR2 FQNEAQ, per germline. The CDR3 is 12 residues long.

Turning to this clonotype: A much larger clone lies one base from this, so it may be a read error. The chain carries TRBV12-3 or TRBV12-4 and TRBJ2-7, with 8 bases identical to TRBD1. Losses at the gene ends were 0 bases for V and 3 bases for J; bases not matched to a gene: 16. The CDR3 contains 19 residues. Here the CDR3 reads CASSLATGRGRFAHYEQYF. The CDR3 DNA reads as TGTGCCAGCAGTTTAGCGACGGGCAGGGGGCGTTTCGCCCACTACGAGCAGTACTTC.

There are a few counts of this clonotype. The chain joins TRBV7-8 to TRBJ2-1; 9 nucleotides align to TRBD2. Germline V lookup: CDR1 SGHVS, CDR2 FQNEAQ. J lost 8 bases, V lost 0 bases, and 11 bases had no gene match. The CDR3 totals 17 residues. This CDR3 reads CASSLAGGLAGQHEQFF. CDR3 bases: TGTGCCAGCAGCTTAGCAGGGGGTCTAGCGGGACAACATGAGCAGTTCTTC.

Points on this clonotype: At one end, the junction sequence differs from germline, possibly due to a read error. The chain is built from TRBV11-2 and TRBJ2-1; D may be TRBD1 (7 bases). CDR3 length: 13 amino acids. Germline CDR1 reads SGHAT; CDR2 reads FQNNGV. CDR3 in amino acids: CASSPGGGREHFF. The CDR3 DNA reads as TGTGCCAGCAGCCCAGGAGGGGGCCGAGAGCATTTCTTC.

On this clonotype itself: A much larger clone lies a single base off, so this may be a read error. Here the CDR3 reads CASIRQGTEAFF. The CDR3 coding sequence is TGTGCCAGCATCAGACAGGGCACTGAAGCTTTCTTT. This rearrangement joins TRBV12-3 or TRBV12-4 to TRBJ1-1; the match to TRBD1 covers 7 bases. The trim removed 7 bases at V and 4 bases at J, leaving 3 bases unmatched. The CDR3 covers 12 residues.

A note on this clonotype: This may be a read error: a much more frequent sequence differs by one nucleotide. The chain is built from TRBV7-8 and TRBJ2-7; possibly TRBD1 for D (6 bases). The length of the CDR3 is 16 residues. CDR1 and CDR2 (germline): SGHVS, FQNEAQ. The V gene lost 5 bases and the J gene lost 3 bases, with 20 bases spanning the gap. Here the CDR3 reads CASSQPWDKYGYEQYF. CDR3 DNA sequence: TGTGCCAGCAGCCAACCCTGGGACAAATATGGCTACGAGCAGTACTTC.

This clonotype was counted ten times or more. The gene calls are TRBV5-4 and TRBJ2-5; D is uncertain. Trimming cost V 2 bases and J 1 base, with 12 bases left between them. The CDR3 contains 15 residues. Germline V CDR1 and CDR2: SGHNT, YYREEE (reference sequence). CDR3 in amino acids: CASSLSSRAQETQYF. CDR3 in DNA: TGTGCCAGCAGCTTATCTTCTAGGGCCCAAGAGACCCAGTACTTC.